The rows below give T cell receptor beta chains drawn from one sample of a study of T cells in Graves' hyperthyroidism and ophthalmopathy. Via MiXCR, TCRdb re-called the multiplex PCR reads, giving one row per CDR3 protein. The sample holds some 740,000 distinct CDR3 sequences, 14% seen once. The source material was blood. The receptors here all came from a woman under 30 with Graves' hyperthyroidism. CDR3s include the opening cysteine and the closing phenylalanine or tryptophan. Some rows have no size entry. The others give once, few or many, or a class for an expanded clone.

clone size: few
V gene: TRBV10-3
CDR3 protein: CATRSPSDEQFF

clone size: many
V gene: TRBV20-1
CDR3 protein: CSARLPNVNEQFF

clone size: many
V gene: TRBV9
CDR3 protein: CASSSRTGLNEKLFF

clone size: .
V gene: TRBV10-3
CDR3 protein: CAISEFRLAGDRLPYEQYF

clone size: many
V gene: TRBV28
CDR3 protein: CASSHPRVGTEAFF

clone size: many
V gene: TRBV3-1
CDR3 protein: CASSLGPAYNEQFF

clone size: many
V gene: TRBV6-1
CDR3 protein: CASSYGQNYGYTF

clone size: many
V gene: TRBV27
CDR3 protein: CASRMGQNNQPQHF

clone size: .
V gene: TRBV28
CDR3 protein: CASSARGGRSYEQYF

clone size: .
V gene: TRBV20-1
CDR3 protein: CSARDGVENQPQHF

clone size: .
V gene: TRBV20-1
CDR3 protein: CSARDYVAGYEQYF

clone size: many
V gene: TRBV20-1
CDR3 protein: CSATIGQGHQETQYF

clone size: few
V gene: TRBV3-1
CDR3 protein: CASSPLAGAGTDTQYF

clone size: many
V gene: TRBV12-3/TRBV12-4
CDR3 protein: CASSLFQGGRGLNEQFF

clone size: .
V gene: TRBV12-3/TRBV12-4
CDR3 protein: CASSPSSYNGQFF

clone size: few
V gene: TRBV12-5
CDR3 protein: CASGLPRGKSGANVLTF

clone size: once
V gene: TRBV7-9
CDR3 protein: CASSPTGYTVTEAFF

clone size: few
V gene: TRBV28
CDR3 protein: CASSLGGRTGELFF

clone size: many
V gene: TRBV12-3/TRBV12-4
CDR3 protein: CASTHGGRDAWKQYF

clone size: .
V gene: TRBV7-6
CDR3 protein: CASSEARRAEQFF

clone size: many
V gene: TRBV27
CDR3 protein: CASSLLTSWGEQETQYF

clone size: .
V gene: TRBV19
CDR3 protein: CASNSGRASYNEQFF

clone size: many
V gene: TRBV18
CDR3 protein: CASSSRDLGSQPQHF

clone size: many
V gene: TRBV20-1
CDR3 protein: CSAVDPGVDEQFF

clone size: many
V gene: TRBV30
CDR3 protein: CAWSVRVRGEQYF

clone size: many
V gene: TRBV15
CDR3 protein: CATSRDRGFGYGYTF

clone size: .
V gene: TRBV25-1
CDR3 protein: CASSENRVGYTF

clone size: few
V gene: TRBV28
CDR3 protein: CASSSPARWSYEQYF

clone size: many
V gene: TRBV7-8
CDR3 protein: CASSTPNLVTVEQYF

clone size: many
V gene: TRBV7-7
CDR3 protein: CASSLGRMDNEQFF

clone size: many
V gene: TRBV20-1
CDR3 protein: CSARDRDRAYGYTF

clone size: .
V gene: TRBV7-9
CDR3 protein: CASSSRDARSYNEQFF

clone size: many
V gene: TRBV11-2
CDR3 protein: CASSSLQGARNTEAFF

clone size: .
V gene: TRBV20-1
CDR3 protein: CSSSGDRRNNGYTF

clone size: few
V gene: TRBV20-1
CDR3 protein: CSAKTRGSNEQYF

clone size: few
V gene: TRBV11-2
CDR3 protein: CASSQIRDRGSVDEKLFF

clone size: .
V gene: TRBV7-9
CDR3 protein: CASSLISLGTDTGELFF